The 31 T cell receptor beta chains reported below all come from one sample, sequenced in a study of T-cell memory formation after mild COVID-19. TCRdb independently ran MiXCR on the 5' RACE reads; one entry per CDR3 protein. Found here are around 110,000 distinct CDR3 sequences, over 15% of them singletons; the top ten hold 28%. Sequencing was performed on PBMCs or a T cell subset sorted from them (not recorded which). The receptors were sampled from an adult woman who had mild COVID-19 (a few samples of this study predate the infection). Cell type and time point are not known.

This chain uses TRBV6-5 with TRBJ2-1; 14 bases agree with TRBD2. The V and J ends lost 2 bases and 10 bases, in that order; junction bases with no gene match: 7. The CDR3 runs 16 residues. The germline V gene has CDR1 MNHEY and CDR2 SVGAGI. The CDR3 region is CASSYGLAGGVWEQFF. The CDR3 DNA reads TGTGCCAGCAGTTACGGACTAGCGGGAGGTGTATGGGAGCAGTTCTTC.

The CDR3 loop reads CSGTGGNTGELFF. The CDR3 nucleotides are TGCAGCGGGACAGGGGGCAACACCGGGGAGCTGTTTTTT. The rearrangement links TRBV29-1 to TRBJ2-2; 11 nucleotides agree with TRBD1. Trimming at V came to 7 bases and at J to 2 bases, leaving 0 bases not matched to a gene. Germline CDR1 and CDR2: SQVTM and ANQGSEA. The CDR3 is 13 amino acids.

This clonotype was counted ten times or more. CDR3: CSVETSGANVLTF. As DNA, the CDR3 is TGCAGCGTTGAGACGTCCGGGGCCAACGTCCTGACTTTC. This sequence joins TRBV29-1 and TRBJ2-6; D ambiguous. Germline V gene lookup returns CDR1 SQVTM and CDR2 ANQGSEA. V was trimmed by 3 bases and J by 4 bases, leaving 7 bases between them. The CDR3 covers 13 residues.

This clonotype was counted between two and nine times. This chain connects TRBV7-9 to TRBJ1-1; D is undetermined. V lost 7 bases and J lost 3, with 15 bases in between. Looked up from germline, CDR1 is SEHNR and CDR2 is FQNEAQ (reference sequence). There are 14 residues in the CDR3. As DNA, the CDR3 is TGTGCCAGCATCCCCCTACCCCGGGACACTGAAGCTTTCTTT. This sequence encodes CASIPLPRDTEAFF.

This clonotype was seen repeatedly, ten times or more. V gene TRBV12-3 or TRBV12-4 combines with J gene TRBJ2-7; 9 nucleotides agree with TRBD1. CDR3 length: 15 amino acids. V dropped 5 bases and J dropped 1; count of bases not matched to a gene: 6. CDR3 residues: CASSPTGQGSYEQYF. The CDR3 DNA follows: TGTGCCAGCAGTCCCACGGGACAGGGATCCTACGAGCAGTACTTC.

This rearrangement joins TRBV4-1 to TRBJ1-1; TRBD1 matches 8 bases. The CDR3 is 14 amino acids. Germline CDR1 and CDR2: MGHRA and YSYEKL. V gave up 1 base and J gave up 8 bases; unmatched junction bases: 6. Here the CDR3 DNA reads TGCGCCAGCAGCCAAGGGACAGGGCCCGTCGAAGCTTTCTTT. Residues: CASSQGTGPVEAFF.

The chain is built from TRBV5-8 and TRBJ2-1; TRBD1 agrees at 7 bases. CDR1 is SGHTS and CDR2 is YDEGEE in the germline V gene. The V and J ends lost 0 bases and 2 bases, in that order; junction bases with no gene match: 11. This CDR3 comprises 18 residues. The CDR3 nucleotides are TGTGCCAGCAGCTTGGAGGGGGCTACAGGACAGACCTACAATGAGCAGTTCTTC. This encodes CASSLEGATGQTYNEQFF.

This clonotype showed up just a few times. V and J are TRBV6-1 and TRBJ2-7, with 9 nucleotides matching TRBD1. There are 13 residues in the CDR3. Germline assignment: CDR1 MNHNS and CDR2 SASEGT. Germline trimming cut 5 bases from V and 4 bases from J; bases unmatched to any gene: 3. CDR3 nucleotide sequence: TGTGCCAGCAGTTGGACAGGGGAGTACGAGCAGTACTTC. Protein sequence: CASSWTGEYEQYF.

The gene calls are TRBV20-1 and TRBJ2-3; D possibly matches TRBD1 or TRBD2 (5 bases each). Between the trimmed V and J ends, which lost 6 bases and 6 bases, there was a span of 16 bases. The CDR3 spans 13 residues. In germline, CDR1 is DFQATT, CDR2 SNEGSKA (reference sequence). This CDR3 is CSALGPGKDTQYF. CDR3 bases: TGCAGTGCGCTGGGGCCCGGGAAGGATACGCAGTATTTT.

This sequence joins TRBV6-1 and TRBJ2-3; D unresolved. Germline-derived CDR1 and CDR2 are MNHNS and SASEGT. V lost 8 bases and J lost 6, with 15 bases in between. The CDR3 is 13 residues long. CDR3 DNA: TGTGCCAGCGGTCTGGACCTCGCTGATACGCAGTATTTT. This gives the protein CASGLDLADTQYF.

The chain couples TRBV19 to TRBJ1-5; D gene ambiguous. The CDR3 spans 13 residues. Trimming pared 1 base from V and 5 bases from J, leaving 6 bases between. Germline V CDR1 and CDR2: LNHDA, SQIVND (reference sequence). CDR3 amino acids: CASSIVGHQPQHF. The CDR3 region has the DNA TGTGCCAGTAGTATAGTAGGGCATCAGCCCCAGCATTTT.

This clonotype was seen more than once but under ten times. V is TRBV20-1 and J is TRBJ2-5; no clear D gene. The CDR3 has 14 residues. The germline V and J ends were trimmed by 0 bases and 1 base, with 9 bases remaining between them. Per the germline V gene, CDR1 is DFQATT and CDR2 is SNEGSKA (reference sequence). CDR3 residues: CSARDITFQETQYF. The CDR3 coding sequence is TGCAGTGCTAGAGATATTACGTTCCAAGAGACCCAGTACTTC.

This clonotype was seen a handful of times. V is TRBV5-6 and J is TRBJ2-5, with 11 bases aligning to TRBD2. With 5 bases clipped from V and 3 bases from J, the junction kept 9 bases outside the gene matches. CDR1 and CDR2 (germline): SGHDT, YYEEEE. The length of the CDR3 is 16 residues. CDR3 DNA: TGTGCCAGCAGTTATAGGACTAGCGGGTGGGAAGAGACCCAGTACTTC. This translates into CASSYRTSGWEETQYF.

V usage is TRBV20-1 and J usage is TRBJ2-7; TRBD1 or TRBD2 may be the D gene (7 bases each). Germline V gene data show CDR1 as DFQATT and CDR2 as SNEGSKA (reference sequence). The CDR3 sequence is 14 residues long. The V gene lost 5 bases and the J gene lost 5 bases, with 19 bases spanning the gap. The CDR3 protein is CSAQEGASGNEQYF. In DNA, the CDR3 is TGCAGTGCTCAAGAGGGGGCTAGCGGCAACGAGCAGTACTTC.

This clonotype was picked up many times. The chain recombines TRBV5-5 with TRBJ2-3, with D unresolved. Germline lookup yields CDR1 SGHKS and CDR2 YYEKEE (reference sequence). The V end lost 0 bases, the J end lost 4 bases, and 3 bases lay between the germline ends. The CDR3 covers 12 residues. CDR3 nucleotide sequence: TGTGCCAGCAGCTTGGAACCAGATACGCAGTATTTT. Translation gives CASSLEPDTQYF. Complete variable domain (other parts from reference TRBV5-5 and TRBJ2-3): DAGVTQSPTHLIKTRGQQVTLRCSPISGHKSVSWYQQVLGQGPQFIFQYYEKEERGRGNFPDRFSARQFPNYSSELNVNALLLGDSALYLCASSLEPDTQYFGPGTRLTVL.

The J gene is TRBJ2-3, the V gene TRBV19; D possibly corresponds to TRBD2 (7 bases). The germline V gene has CDR1 LNHDA and CDR2 SQIVND (reference sequence). CDR3 size: 15 residues. CDR3 sequence (DNA): TGTGCTACTAAGGAGGTGGGGGGGCCGGCGGATACGCAGTATTTT. Translation: CATKEVGGPADTQYF.

The V and J genes are TRBV4-3 and TRBJ2-7, with 11 bases fitting TRBD1. Germline V gene data show CDR1 as LGHNA and CDR2 as YSLEER. There are 14 residues in the CDR3. The trim removed 3 bases at V and 5 bases at J, leaving 3 bases unmatched. Here the CDR3 reads CASSQDRGLDEQYF. The CDR3 region has the DNA TGCGCCAGCAGCCAGGACAGGGGGCTCGACGAGCAGTACTTC.

J is TRBJ2-5 and V is TRBV4-3, with 8 positions matching TRBD2. Trimming removed 0 bases from V and 6 bases from J; junction bases left unmatched: 6. CDR1 is LGHNA and CDR2 is YSLEER in the germline V gene. CDR3 size: 15 residues. The CDR3 DNA reads as TGCGCCAGCAGCCAAGACTCGAGCGGGAGTAAGACCCAGTACTTC. Its protein product is CASSQDSSGSKTQYF.

This rearrangement joins TRBV25-1 to TRBJ2-7; TRBD1 might be the D (6 bases). The CDR3 spans 13 residues. Germline CDR1 is MGHDK and CDR2 is SYGVNS. Trimming left V 6 bases short and J 9 bases short, with 18 bases between. The CDR3 coding sequence is TGTGCCAGCAGCGAGGGGGTGATTACGGGGCAGTACTTC. Translating gives CASSEGVITGQYF.

V usage is TRBV4-3 and J usage is TRBJ2-1; D is unresolved. Looked up from germline, CDR1 is LGHNA and CDR2 is YSLEER. This CDR3 region has 15 residues. V was trimmed by 2 bases and J by 4 bases, leaving 12 bases between them. CDR3 protein: CASSQSVDPYNEQFF. CDR3 nucleotides: TGCGCCAGCAGCCAAAGTGTGGACCCTTACAATGAGCAGTTCTTC.

This clonotype has at least ten counts. This chain uses TRBV4-1 with TRBJ2-1; D gene unclear. Germline values: CDR1 MGHRA, CDR2 YSYEKL. This CDR3 is 12 amino acids long. Deletions cut 4 bases from V and 6 bases from J, with 7 bases between. CDR3 bases: TGCGCCAGCAGCCCGGAGAGCAATGAGCAGTTCTTC. It yields the protein CASSPESNEQFF.

The chain carries TRBV6-5 and TRBJ2-1; 10 bases are shared with TRBD1. Germline values: CDR1 MNHEY, CDR2 SVGAGI. V gave up 5 bases and J gave up 5 bases; unmatched junction bases: 3. There are 14 residues in the CDR3. In DNA form, the CDR3 reads TGTGCCAGCAGTCCCGGGACAGGGGACAATGAGCAGTTCTTC. It yields the protein CASSPGTGDNEQFF.

The chain carries TRBV5-1 and TRBJ2-3; possibly TRBD2 for D (5 bases). CDR1 is SGHRS and CDR2 is YFSETQ in the germline V gene. V lost 6 bases to trimming and J lost 3 bases, with 17 bases between them. There are 15 residues in the CDR3. CDR3 loop: CASKSPSTGTDTQYF. CDR3 DNA sequence: TGCGCCAGCAAGTCCCCTAGCACTGGTACAGATACGCAGTATTTT.

This chain uses TRBV21-1 with TRBJ2-7; the tabulated D call, TRBD1, remains unverified against the DNA. TRBV21-1 is listed as a pseudogene. There are 17 residues in the CDR3. The CDR3 loop reads CASSKAGDKPIPYEQYF. The CDR3 DNA follows: TGTGCCAGCAGCAAAGCTGGGGACAAACCGATCCCCTACGAGCAGTACTTC.

This clonotype was observed a few times. The chain recombines TRBV4-3 with TRBJ2-7; 10 bases are a match to TRBD2. This CDR3 region has 15 residues. Losses at the gene ends were 2 bases for V and 3 bases for J; bases not matched to a gene: 4. CDR1 LGHNA and CDR2 YSLEER come from the germline V gene. This CDR3 reads CASSQQTSGYYEQYF. CDR3 sequence (DNA): TGCGCCAGCAGCCAACAGACTAGCGGGTACTACGAGCAGTACTTC.

The J gene is TRBJ2-3, the V gene TRBV7-6, with 8 bases fitting TRBD2. Germline CDR1 reads SGHVS; CDR2 reads FNYEAQ. CDR3 length: 14 amino acids. The junction had 6 bases not matched to a gene; V was cut back by 5 bases and J by 5 bases. The CDR3 nucleotides are TGTGCCAGCAGCCCGGGGGGGCCCGGAGATACGCAGTATTTT. Protein product: CASSPGGPGDTQYF. The full variable domain, rest sourced from reference TRBV7-6 and TRBJ2-3, is GAGVSQSPRYKVTKRGQDVALRCDPISGHVSLYWYRQALGQGPEFLTYFNYEAQQDKSGLPNDRFSAERPEGSISTLTIQRTEQRDSAMYRCASSPGGPGDTQYFGPGTRLTVL.

The chain combines TRBV12-3 or TRBV12-4 with TRBJ1-5, with TRBD1 identical over 7 bases. This CDR3 is 15 amino acids long. The ends lost 5 bases at V and 4 bases at J; junction bases unmatched: 8. CDR3 sequence: CASSLKGQPNQPQHF. The CDR3 nucleotides are TGTGCCAGCAGTCTAAAGGGACAGCCTAATCAGCCCCAGCATTTT.

This clonotype appeared a single time. The CDR3 coding sequence is TGTGCCAGCAACTCGGACAGGGGGCTTTACACCGAGCAGTACTTC. Its protein is CASNSDRGLYTEQYF. This sequence joins TRBV12-3 or TRBV12-4 and TRBJ2-7; 11 bases fit TRBD1. After removal of 7 bases from V and 6 bases from J, the junction contained 11 bases not matched to a gene. The CDR3 is made up of 15 amino acids.

This clonotype was counted between two and nine times. The chain carries TRBV20-1 and TRBJ2-1, with TRBD2 identical over 13 bases. The CDR3 sequence is 16 residues long. The trim removed 4 bases at V and 5 bases at J, leaving 8 bases unmatched. In germline, CDR1 is DFQATT, CDR2 SNEGSKA (reference sequence). The CDR3 DNA is TGCAGTGCTACCCACGGACTAGCGGGAGCGAACAATGAGCAGTTCTTC. This codes for CSATHGLAGANNEQFF.

This clonotype appeared a few times. The chain joins TRBV6-6 to TRBJ1-5; 9 positions agree with TRBD1. CDR1 is MNHNY, CDR2 SVGAGI, per germline (reference sequence). V shed 2 bases, J shed 7 bases, and the junction held 9 bases outside the gene matches. This CDR3 contains 16 residues. For the CDR3, the DNA is TGTGCCAGCAGTTACCCTAACAGGGGGCGCGCACAGCCCCAGCATTTT. This translates into CASSYPNRGRAQPQHF.

In this sample, this clonotype turned up a few times. This chain connects TRBV6-2 or TRBV6-3 to TRBJ2-7; no clear D gene. The CDR3 covers 12 residues. V was shortened by 2 bases and J by 6 bases, with 8 bases between the two germline ends. CDR1 is MNHEY and CDR2 is SVGEGT in the germline V gene. The CDR3 region is CASSYAPIEQYF. The CDR3, as DNA: TGTGCCAGCAGTTACGCCCCTATCGAGCAGTACTTC.